Sequencing of this T cell receptor (beta chain) was carried out in a study of cytomegalovirus exposure and HLA in healthy donors (dated by TCRdb to 2016 to 2017). Looking at the study overall: According to a later analysis, the roughly 130 validation repertoires were produced on the same platform as the 666 repertoires of the first cohort. Besides the first cohort of 500 to 700 subjects, a separate validation cohort made up of over a hundred different subjects was used. The study aimed to test whether cataloging public T cell receptors could reveal signatures of past pathogen exposure. High-throughput TCR immunosequencing, statistical association of individual TCRs with disease status, and machine learning were combined to predict cytomegalovirus infection status.

The donors were included in the validation cohort of over a hundred subjects, a group kept apart from the roughly 670-subject first cohort. The protocol used for the library was the immunoSEQ multiplex PCR assay. Concerning the study's data processing: A statistical classification framework was developed to diagnose cytomegalovirus status using the catalog of TCR beta chain sequences. In TCRdb, the immuneACCESS table is reduced to in-frame sequences with V and J assigned. These tables do not hold every clone; where another copy was compared, an unresolved V gene accounts for under half, and the others remain unexplained. V and J calls and clone size are as listed in that table; D and trimming were resolved from the DNA. Present in this sample are about 110,000 clones, roughly 84% of which were seen just once. Jointly, the top ten make up about 2.9% of the sample. General conclusions and limits of the study: The study listed 170 or so TCR beta chains as associated with cytomegalovirus. Subsequent analysis determined that TCRs grouped into clusters in the first cohort also showed a tendency toward co-occurrence across the 120 or so validation repertoires, and approximately 94% of cluster scores exceeded 0. The classifier was reported to diagnose cytomegalovirus status with high specificity and sensitivity in both the original cohort and the validation cohort. While some public TCRs were present in many individuals, most TCR sequences turned up only very rarely across donors. A later analysis lacked HLA typing for the validation cohort, so it scored co-occurrence in that cohort across all 120 or so repertoires. In vitro tests confirmed that a few of the cytomegalovirus-associated TCR beta chains recognize cytomegalovirus antigens. According to the authors, the approach could potentially be generalized to other disease states and immunological phenotypes.

Looking up the germline V gene yields CDR1 SGHNT and CDR2 YENEEA. The CDR3 holds 14 amino acids from the cysteine to the phenylalanine. CDR3 DNA only is kept here, 42 bases in frame from base 1. The junction carries 14 bases between V and J, which are trimmed by 2 bases and 6 bases respectively. With regard to this clone: The antigen it recognizes is unknown. No clone much larger than this one lies a single base away; base qualities are absent.

Specimen: PBMCs. The chain employs TRBV11-3 and TRBJ2-7; perhaps TRBD1 is the D gene, with 5 bases matching. The source of this sequence is a woman aged 18 to 35 in good health and CMV-seronegative. The CDR3 is CASSLSPGLGEQYF. The DNA sequence follows: TGTGCCAGCAGCTTAAGTCCAGGGTTGGGCGAGCAGTACTTC.